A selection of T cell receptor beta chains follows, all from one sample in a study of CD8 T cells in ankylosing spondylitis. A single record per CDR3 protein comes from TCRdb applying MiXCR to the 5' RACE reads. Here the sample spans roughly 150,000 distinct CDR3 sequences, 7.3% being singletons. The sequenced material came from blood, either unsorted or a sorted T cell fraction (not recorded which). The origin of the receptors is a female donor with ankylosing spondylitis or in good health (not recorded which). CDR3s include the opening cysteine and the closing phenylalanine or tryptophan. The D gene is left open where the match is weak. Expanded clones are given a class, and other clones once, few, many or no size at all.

CDR3: CASTIGSPLGEQFF
DNA: TGTGCCAGCACCATAGGATCGCCTCTAGGTGAGCAGTTCTTC
J: TRBJ2-1
V: TRBV6-2/TRBV6-3
size: many
D: NA

CDR3: CASSPNSGTVDEKLFF
DNA: TGTGCCAGCAGCCCAAATTCCGGGACAGTGGATGAAAAACTGTTTTTT
J: TRBJ1-4
V: TRBV7-2
size: NA
D: TRBD1

CDR3: CASSPTSTETQYF
DNA: TGTGCCAGCAGCCCAACTAGCACGGAGACCCAGTACTTC
J: TRBJ2-5
V: TRBV7-3
size: many
D: NA

CDR3: CASSVGQYNYGYTF
DNA: TGTGCCAGCAGTGTGGGACAGTACAACTATGGCTACACCTTC
J: TRBJ1-2
V: TRBV27
size: few
D: TRBD1

CDR3: CSASGQNYGYTF
DNA: TGCAGTGCCTCGGGACAGAACTATGGCTACACCTTC
J: TRBJ1-2
V: TRBV20-1
size: NA
D: TRBD1

CDR3: CASSQEWGQGRNRDIQYF
DNA: TGCGCCAGCAGCCAAGAATGGGGCCAGGGGAGAAACCGGGACATTCAGTACTTC
J: TRBJ2-4
V: TRBV4-3
size: many
D: NA

CDR3: CASSLRGSPGTDTQYF
DNA: TGTGCCAGCAGCTTACGGGGCTCCCCCGGCACAGATACGCAGTATTTT
J: TRBJ2-3
V: TRBV11-2
size: NA
D: NA

CDR3: CAISESQLDFSADTQYF
DNA: TGTGCCATCAGTGAGTCGCAACTAGATTTTAGTGCAGATACGCAGTATTTT
J: TRBJ2-3
V: TRBV10-3
size: many
D: NA

CDR3: CASTILGALEQYF
DNA: TGTGCCAGCACCATTTTAGGGGCTCTCGAGCAGTACTTC
J: TRBJ2-7
V: TRBV9
size: many
D: NA

CDR3: CASRSPGGVSNQPQHF
DNA: TGTGCCAGTAGATCGCCAGGGGGAGTGAGCAATCAGCCCCAGCATTTT
J: TRBJ1-5
V: TRBV19
size: many
D: TRBD1

CDR3: CASSNLQAGPRAAEAFF
DNA: TGCGCCAGCAGCAATCTACAGGCCGGGCCACGCGCGGCTGAAGCTTTCTTT
J: TRBJ1-1
V: TRBV4-1
size: many
D: NA

CDR3: CASSQDTGRTGELFF
DNA: TGCGCCAGCAGCCAAGATACGGGTCGAACCGGGGAGCTGTTTTTT
J: TRBJ2-2
V: TRBV4-1
size: many
D: NA

CDR3: CASSHRVNANTGELFF
DNA: TGTGCCAGCTCCCACAGGGTAAACGCGAACACCGGGGAGCTGTTTTTT
J: TRBJ2-2
V: TRBV18
size: many
D: NA

CDR3: CASSQGTSLDTQYF
DNA: TGTGCCAGCAGCCAAGGGACTAGCCTAGATACGCAGTATTTT
J: TRBJ2-3
V: TRBV3-1
size: many
D: TRBD2

CDR3: CASSHNPRTGSLVRSSEQYF
DNA: TGTGCCAGCAGCCATAACCCCCGCACAGGGTCCCTAGTTCGGTCGAGCGAGCAGTACTTC
J: TRBJ2-7
V: TRBV11-1
size: many
D: NA

CDR3: CASSPLRGTGELFF
DNA: TGTGCCAGCAGCCCCCTAAGGGGCACCGGGGAGCTGTTTTTT
J: TRBJ2-2
V: TRBV7-2
size: many
D: NA

CDR3: CASRRGPDTQYF
DNA: TGTGCCAGCAGACGGGGCCCAGATACGCAGTATTTT
J: TRBJ2-3
V: TRBV12-3/TRBV12-4
size: many
D: NA

CDR3: CASSLAGTVQGTEAFF
DNA: TGTGCCAGCAGCTTGGCGGGGACAGTTCAGGGCACTGAAGCTTTCTTT
J: TRBJ1-1
V: TRBV7-9
size: many
D: TRBD1

CDR3: CASSGTGRYSQPQHF
DNA: TGTGCCAGCAGTGGTACGGGGAGATATAGTCAGCCCCAGCATTTT
J: TRBJ1-5
V: TRBV6-1
size: many
D: NA

CDR3: CASRGLANTGELFF
DNA: TGTGCCAGCAGAGGATTAGCGAACACCGGGGAGCTGTTTTTT
J: TRBJ2-2
V: TRBV28
size: many
D: NA

CDR3: CASSRWTGGAVEAFF
DNA: TGTGCCAGCAGCCGGTGGACAGGGGGAGCCGTTGAAGCTTTCTTT
J: TRBJ1-1
V: TRBV12-3/TRBV12-4
size: many
D: TRBD1

CDR3: CASSSGQDNQPQHF
DNA: TGCGCCAGCAGCTCTGGACAGGATAATCAGCCCCAGCATTTT
J: TRBJ1-5
V: TRBV5-1
size: many
D: TRBD1

CDR3: CATSRVGIPGELFF
DNA: TGTGCCACCAGCAGAGTGGGAATTCCCGGGGAGCTGTTTTTT
J: TRBJ2-2
V: TRBV15
size: many
D: NA

CDR3: CASSVDRAGTEAFF
DNA: TGTGCCAGCAGCGTTGACAGGGCCGGCACTGAAGCTTTCTTT
J: TRBJ1-1
V: TRBV12-3/TRBV12-4
size: many
D: TRBD1

CDR3: CASSRYGRGNTEAFF
DNA: TGTGCCAGCAGCCGCTACGGGCGCGGGAACACTGAAGCTTTCTTT
J: TRBJ1-1
V: TRBV27
size: many
D: NA

CDR3: CSARGFGAGGYNEQFF
DNA: TGCAGTGCTAGGGGTTTTGGGGCAGGGGGCTACAATGAGCAGTTCTTC
J: TRBJ2-1
V: TRBV20-1
size: many
D: TRBD1

CDR3: CASSSLSHRATNEKLFF
DNA: TGTGCCAGCAGTTCCCTTTCTCACAGAGCAACTAATGAAAAACTGTTTTTT
J: TRBJ1-4
V: TRBV28
size: many
D: NA

CDR3: CSVEDRNTEAFF
DNA: TGCAGCGTTGAAGACAGGAACACTGAAGCTTTCTTT
J: TRBJ1-1
V: TRBV29-1
size: many
D: NA

CDR3: CASSPSMTTGELFF
DNA: TGTGCCAGCAGTCCTAGCATGACCACCGGGGAGCTGTTTTTT
J: TRBJ2-2
V: TRBV7-3
size: many
D: NA

CDR3: CASSLAWAEEDEQYF
DNA: TGCGCCAGCAGCTTGGCCTGGGCCGAGGAGGACGAGCAGTACTTC
J: TRBJ2-7
V: TRBV5-1
size: many
D: NA

CDR3: CASSVDPLRDSHNQPQHF
DNA: TGTGCCAGCAGTGTAGATCCCCTCCGGGACTCCCACAATCAGCCCCAGCATTTT
J: TRBJ1-5
V: TRBV2
size: many
D: NA

CDR3: CASSYGGVGTQYF
DNA: TGTGCCAGCAGCTATGGCGGTGTAGGGACCCAGTACTTC
J: TRBJ2-5
V: TRBV28
size: many
D: NA

CDR3: CASSPGLPTGELFF
DNA: TGTGCCAGCAGCCCGGGGCTCCCCACCGGGGAGCTGTTTTTT
J: TRBJ2-2
V: TRBV4-2
size: few
D: NA

CDR3: CASTGRGGWSNQPQHF
DNA: TGTGCCAGCACCGGCCGGGGGGGTTGGAGCAATCAGCCCCAGCATTTT
J: TRBJ1-5
V: TRBV2
size: many
D: NA

CDR3: CATSRDQVSEQFF
DNA: TGTGCCACCAGCAGAGATCAGGTCTCTGAGCAGTTCTTC
J: TRBJ2-1
V: TRBV15
size: NA
D: NA

CDR3: CASSERQDTDTQYF
DNA: TGTGCCAGCAGTGAGAGACAGGACACAGATACGCAGTATTTT
J: TRBJ2-3
V: TRBV25-1
size: many
D: NA

CDR3: CATSDPGTSGGRYNEQFF
DNA: TGTGCCACCAGTGACCCTGGGACTAGCGGGGGCCGCTACAATGAGCAGTTCTTC
J: TRBJ2-1
V: TRBV24-1
size: many
D: TRBD2

CDR3: CASSSDTNTEAFF
DNA: TGTGCCAGCAGTTCGGATACGAACACTGAAGCTTTCTTT
J: TRBJ1-1
V: TRBV12-3/TRBV12-4
size: few
D: NA

CDR3: CASSYRTENYGYTF
DNA: TGTGCCAGCAGCTACCGGACCGAAAACTATGGCTACACCTTC
J: TRBJ1-2
V: TRBV7-9
size: many
D: NA

CDR3: CASSIVRGLRTDTQYF
DNA: TGTGCCAGTAGTATCGTGAGGGGGCTCAGGACAGATACGCAGTATTTT
J: TRBJ2-3
V: TRBV19
size: NA
D: TRBD1

CDR3: CASRPGQDNQPQHF
DNA: TGTGCCAGTAGACCGGGACAAGATAATCAGCCCCAGCATTTT
J: TRBJ1-5
V: TRBV19
size: many
D: NA

CDR3: CASSPGTWERGYTF
DNA: TGCGCCAGCAGCCCAGGGACATGGGAGCGTGGCTACACCTTC
J: TRBJ1-2
V: TRBV5-1
size: many
D: NA

CDR3: CSVMKGDETQYF
DNA: TGCAGCGTTATGAAAGGGGACGAGACCCAGTACTTC
J: TRBJ2-5
V: TRBV29-1
size: many
D: NA

CDR3: CASSSILERANTGELFF
DNA: TGCGCCAGCAGCTCGATACTAGAGCGAGCGAACACCGGGGAGCTGTTTTTT
J: TRBJ2-2
V: TRBV5-1
size: many
D: NA

CDR3: CASSLSAGGDGYTF
DNA: TGTGCCAGCAGCTTATCGGCAGGGGGCGATGGCTACACCTTC
J: TRBJ1-2
V: TRBV7-2
size: many
D: TRBD1

CDR3: CASRPSDGAYTEAFF
DNA: TGTGCCAGTAGACCCTCCGACGGGGCGTACACTGAAGCTTTCTTT
J: TRBJ1-1
V: TRBV19
size: NA
D: NA

CDR3: CASSLRTSGGNNEQFF
DNA: TGTGCCAGCAGCTTGAGGACTAGCGGGGGCAACAATGAGCAGTTCTTC
J: TRBJ2-1
V: TRBV5-4
size: many
D: TRBD2

CDR3: CASSKAPGTSGGPNEQFF
DNA: TGTGCCAGCAGCAAAGCTCCCGGGACTAGCGGGGGACCGAATGAGCAGTTCTTC
J: TRBJ2-1
V: TRBV21-1
size: few
D: NA